What follows describes a single TCR beta chain. Source study methods: As immunoSEQ supplied junction-only sequences (without quality scores), filtering differed. This table comes from immunoSEQ multiplex PCR, and its TCRdb copy is limited to in-frame clones, with some not included. That table gives V, J and clone size, and the DNA gave D and trimming. The repertoire holds about 2 million clones, with about 94% as singletons. Naivety among CD8 cells was defined by CD45RO negativity and positive CCR7 selection, thereby excluding terminally differentiated effector memory CD45RA+ cells. Participating donors were healthy, HIV-negative adults free of recent acute infections or vaccinations. Within Nashville, Tennessee resided all donors, each a Caucasian adult. Germline assignment: CDR1 MNHEY and CDR2 SMNVEV (reference sequence). The V end was cut by 2 bases, the J end by 8 bases, with 10 bases between. This CDR3 has 14 residues.

The sample originates from a study of shared clonotypes between healthy human individuals. Specimen: naive CD8+ T cells sorted from blood. This clonotype was obtained from a man aged 18 to 30 in good health. V gene TRBV27 combines with J gene TRBJ1-6; a weak D match, TRBD1 (6 bases). CDR3 sequence (DNA): TGTGCCAGCAGTTTACAGCGGACAGATTCACCCCTCCACTTT. It codes for CASSLQRTDSPLHF.